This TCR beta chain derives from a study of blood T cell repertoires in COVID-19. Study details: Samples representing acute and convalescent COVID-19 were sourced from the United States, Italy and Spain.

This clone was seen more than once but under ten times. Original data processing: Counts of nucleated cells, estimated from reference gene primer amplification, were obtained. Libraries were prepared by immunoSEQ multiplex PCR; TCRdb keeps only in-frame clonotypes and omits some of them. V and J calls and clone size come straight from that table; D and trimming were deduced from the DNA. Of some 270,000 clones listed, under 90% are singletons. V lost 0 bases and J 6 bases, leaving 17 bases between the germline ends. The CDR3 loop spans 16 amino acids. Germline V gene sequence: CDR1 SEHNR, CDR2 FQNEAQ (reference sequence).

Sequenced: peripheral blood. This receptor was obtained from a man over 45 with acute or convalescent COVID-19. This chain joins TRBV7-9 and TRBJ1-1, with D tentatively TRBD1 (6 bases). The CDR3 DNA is TGTGCCAGCAGCTTAGCGCGCTCTGGGGGCGAGGCTGAAGCTTTCTTT. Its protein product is CASSLARSGGEAEAFF.